Listed below are T cell receptor beta chains from one sample, sequenced in a study of blood T cells in healthy people across ages. TCRdb analysed the 5' RACE reads with MiXCR anew, one entry per CDR3 protein. The repertoire has approximately 1,000,000 distinct CDR3 sequences, 35% to 55% of them found once; the top ten carry over 15%. Specimen: blood. The receptors derive from a woman aged 55 to 70 in good health. Both conserved end residues are part of each CDR3. The order of the fields is D gene, V gene, J gene, clone size, CDR3 DNA, CDR3 protein. D genes are given only for firm matches. For some rows the clone size is stated as once, few or many, or as a class when expanded; others skip it.

D: .; V: TRBV7-9; J: TRBJ2-1; size: .; DNA: TGTGCCAGCAGCTTAGTTCTTGGGGGGTACAATGAGCAGTTCTTC; CDR3: CASSLVLGGYNEQFF
D: .; V: TRBV29-1; J: TRBJ1-2; size: .; DNA: TGCAGCGTTGAGAGGGGGATGGACTACACCTTC; CDR3: CSVERGMDYTF
D: TRBD1; V: TRBV11-1; J: TRBJ2-1; size: few; DNA: TGTGCCAGCAGCTTAACGGGACAGGGTGACAATGAGCAGTTCTTC; CDR3: CASSLTGQGDNEQFF
D: .; V: TRBV2; J: TRBJ2-3; size: .; DNA: TGTGCCAGCAGTGAAGGGGGGACTGGCGGGGATACGCAGTATTTT; CDR3: CASSEGGTGGDTQYF
D: .; V: TRBV7-2; J: TRBJ2-7; size: few; DNA: TGTGCCAGCAGCTTAAGAATAGGGGAAGTCTTTTCCTCCTACGAGCAGTACTTC; CDR3: CASSLRIGEVFSSYEQYF
D: TRBD1; V: TRBV9; J: TRBJ2-7; size: few; DNA: TGTGCCAGCAGCGTAGTCACCGGACAGGGGATCGGGGAGCAGTACTTC; CDR3: CASSVVTGQGIGEQYF
D: TRBD2; V: TRBV29-1; J: TRBJ2-3; size: .; DNA: TGCAGAGTAGCGGGGATCGGGGATACGCAGTATTTT; CDR3: CRVAGIGDTQYF
D: .; V: TRBV2; J: TRBJ2-5; size: .; DNA: TGTGCCAGCAGTGCGTCCCAGGGCCAAGAGACCCAGTACTTC; CDR3: CASSASQGQETQYF
D: TRBD2; V: TRBV18; J: TRBJ2-5; size: .; DNA: TGTGCCAGCTCACCGGCGGGAGGAAAAGAGACCCAGTACTTC; CDR3: CASSPAGGKETQYF
D: .; V: TRBV3-1; J: TRBJ2-5; size: once; DNA: TGTGCCAGCAGCCAAGAGTTAGTATATGAGACCCAGTACTTC; CDR3: CASSQELVYETQYF
D: TRBD1; V: TRBV10-3; J: TRBJ2-7; size: few; DNA: TGTGCCTCAGGACAGGTGCCGTACGAGCAGTACTTC; CDR3: CASGQVPYEQYF
D: TRBD1; V: TRBV20-1; J: TRBJ1-2; size: .; DNA: TGCAGTGCCAGCCCTAGGACAGGGGGCTATGGCTACACCTTC; CDR3: CSASPRTGGYGYTF
D: TRBD2; V: TRBV29-1; J: TRBJ2-7; size: .; DNA: TGCAGCGGGACCGGGACTAGCGGGAGCGGCTCCTACAATGAGCAGTACTTC; CDR3: CSGTGTSGSGSYNEQYF
D: .; V: TRBV4-2; J: TRBJ1-5; size: .; DNA: TGTGCCAGCAGCCAAGATCAGGGGACGGTAAGTCAGCCCCAGCATTTT; CDR3: CASSQDQGTVSQPQHF
D: TRBD2; V: TRBV20-1; J: TRBJ2-1; size: once; DNA: TGCAGTGCACCGACTAGCGGGGGGCGGGGTGAGCAGTTCTTC; CDR3: CSAPTSGGRGEQFF
D: .; V: TRBV7-9; J: TRBJ1-4; size: .; DNA: TGTGCCAGCAACCGAGGGGCAGCGGGTGAAAAACTGTTTTTT; CDR3: CASNRGAAGEKLFF
D: .; V: TRBV6-5; J: TRBJ2-6; size: .; DNA: TGTGCCAGCAGTTCCCCTACTGGGTCAGGGCTTAGCTCTGGGGCCAACGTCCTGACTTTC; CDR3: CASSSPTGSGLSSGANVLTF
D: .; V: TRBV7-8; J: TRBJ2-1; size: .; DNA: TGTGCCAGCAGGGGGGCTAGCGATGAGCAGTTCTTC; CDR3: CASRGASDEQFF
D: .; V: TRBV4-2; J: TRBJ2-3; size: .; DNA: TGTGCCAGCAGCCAAGATGGGCAGGCGGGGGATACGCAGTATTTT; CDR3: CASSQDGQAGDTQYF
D: TRBD1; V: TRBV29-1; J: TRBJ2-7; size: few; DNA: TGCAGCGTTGAGAGGGGGCCCAACGAGCAGTACTTC; CDR3: CSVERGPNEQYF
D: .; V: TRBV24-1; J: TRBJ2-3; size: few; DNA: TGTGCCACCAGTGGGCTAGGTACAGATACGCAGTATTTT; CDR3: CATSGLGTDTQYF
D: .; V: TRBV7-2; J: TRBJ2-7; size: few; DNA: TGTGCCAGCGCCTTGGGGGGACAGCCTTCTTACGAGCAGTACTTC; CDR3: CASALGGQPSYEQYF
D: .; V: TRBV5-6; J: TRBJ1-4; size: .; DNA: TGTGCCAGCAGCCCAGGGACGGCCGGGGGTAAACTGTTTTTT; CDR3: CASSPGTAGGKLFF
D: TRBD1; V: TRBV29-1; J: TRBJ2-3; size: .; DNA: TGCAGCGTCAAATGGGACAGTTATACGCAGTATTTT; CDR3: CSVKWDSYTQYF
D: .; V: TRBV25-1; J: TRBJ2-5; size: once; DNA: TGTGCCAGCAGTGAATGGGCAGGGCAAGAGACCCAGTACTTC; CDR3: CASSEWAGQETQYF
D: .; V: TRBV7-2; J: TRBJ1-1; size: few; DNA: TGTGCCAGCAGCTTAATCGGGGAGGGGTACACTGAAGCTTTCTTT; CDR3: CASSLIGEGYTEAFF
D: TRBD1; V: TRBV11-1; J: TRBJ1-6; size: .; DNA: TGTGCCAGCAGTTCCCTGATCGGGACAGAGACCCCGAGCTCCTATAATTCACCCCTCCACTTT; CDR3: CASSSLIGTETPSSYNSPLHF